Listed here are 8 T cell receptor beta chains from one sample, sequenced in a study of blood T cells in healthy people across ages (dated by TCRdb to the mid-2010s). The library was made by 5' RACE. Sequencing used an Illumina HiSeq 2500. The second PCR ran for roughly 6 to 11 cycles and used a J-beta primer mix along with a sample-barcoded 5' primer. TCRdb trimmed public reads at Q25 via fastp, called clones via MiXCR and kept in-frame beta chains. Here each entry gathers all rows of one CDR3 protein and keeps the most common genes and DNA. The sample has fewer than 1 million distinct CDR3 sequences on record, approximately 44% of them singletons. The ten largest account for nearly 20% of the sample. Sequencing was done on a sample of blood. The source of these receptors is a man aged 60 to 69 in good health.

This clonotype was recorded a few times. CDR3 region: CAWSGGDYEQYF. CDR3 DNA sequence: TGTGCCTGGAGTGGAGGGGATTACGAGCAGTACTTC. The V gene is TRBV30, the J gene TRBJ2-7, with D perhaps TRBD1 or TRBD2 (5 bases each). Germline loops: CDR1 GTSNPN, CDR2 SVGIG (reference sequence). CDR3 size: 12 residues. Trimming pared 1 base from V and 4 bases from J, leaving 8 bases between. Full variable domain (remainder filled in from reference TRBV30 and TRBJ2-7): SQTIHQWPATLVQPVGSPLSLECTVEGTSNPNLYWYRQAAGRGLQLLFYSVGIGQISSEVPQNLSASRPQDRQFILSSKKLLLSDSGFYLCAWSGGDYEQYFGPGTRLTVT.

The chain combines TRBV6-5 with TRBJ2-7; 9 nucleotides line up with TRBD1. CDR1 and CDR2 (germline): MNHEY, SVGAGI. With V trimmed by 2 bases and J by 0 bases, 14 bases remained unmatched. The CDR3 is 19 amino acids. The CDR3, as DNA: TGTGCCAGCAGTTACACCCGGACAGGGGTAGTAATCAGCTCCTACGAGCAGTACTTC. Protein: CASSYTRTGVVISSYEQYF.

This clonotype was counted between two and nine times. One end of the junction varies from germline; a read error may be responsible. The chain has TRBV25-1 and TRBJ2-7, with D perhaps matching TRBD2 (6 bases). The CDR3 length is 13 residues. The germline V gene encodes CDR1 MGHDK and CDR2 SYGVNS. This CDR3 reads CASSEKVGGERYF. The CDR3 nucleotides are TGTGCCAGCAGTGAAAAGGTGGGAGGCGAGCGGTACTTC.

The chain employs TRBV15 and TRBJ1-4; 8 bases map to TRBD1. Germline V CDR1 and CDR2: LNHNV, YYDKDF (reference sequence). J gave up 7 bases and V 1 base, and 8 bases lay outside the gene matches. The CDR3 is made up of 16 amino acids. The CDR3 DNA reads as TGTGCCACCAGCAGAGTGTCCCAGGGGGCGAGTGAAAAACTGTTTTTT. It encodes CATSRVSQGASEKLFF.

The J gene is TRBJ2-1, the V gene TRBV30, with D hard to call. The V and J ends lost 2 bases and 2 bases respectively, with 7 bases between them. This CDR3 spans 13 amino acids. Germline CDR1 GTSNPN, CDR2 SVGIG (reference sequence). DNA of the CDR3: TGTGCCTGGAGTACCGACACCTACAATGAGCAGTTCTTC. This gives the protein CAWSTDTYNEQFF.

In its sample, this clonotype was seen a few times. The chain carries TRBV20-1 and TRBJ2-1; the match to TRBD1 covers 7 bases. The CDR3 totals 15 residues. V shed 4 bases, J shed 1 base, and the junction held 7 bases outside the gene matches. Per the germline V gene, CDR1 is DFQATT and CDR2 is SNEGSKA (reference sequence). CDR3 sequence (DNA): TGCAGTGCTATCGGTCAGGGGGTGTCCTACAATGAGCAGTTCTTC. It yields the protein CSAIGQGVSYNEQFF.

This clonotype showed up just a few times. The J gene is TRBJ2-2, the V gene TRBV24-1, with 9 bases lining up with TRBD1. The length of the CDR3 is 17 residues. Germline lookup yields CDR1 KGHDR and CDR2 SFDVKD. Unmatched junction bases numbered 13, after V lost 7 bases and J lost 5 bases. The CDR3 bases are TGTGCCACCAGCGCCGCCGGGACAGGGACGGGGACCGGGGAGCTGTTTTTT. It encodes CATSAAGTGTGTGELFF.

This clonotype appeared a few times. J is TRBJ2-7 and V is TRBV7-2, with 12 bases fitting TRBD2. The J call may not be correct, given that the DNA end is closer to TRBJ2-5. The CDR3 is 16 residues long. Per germline, CDR1 SGHTA and CDR2 FQGNSA. The CDR3 protein is CASSLELAGGGETQYF. CDR3 bases: TGTGCCAGCAGCTTAGAACTAGCGGGGGGAGGGGAGACCCAGTACTTC.